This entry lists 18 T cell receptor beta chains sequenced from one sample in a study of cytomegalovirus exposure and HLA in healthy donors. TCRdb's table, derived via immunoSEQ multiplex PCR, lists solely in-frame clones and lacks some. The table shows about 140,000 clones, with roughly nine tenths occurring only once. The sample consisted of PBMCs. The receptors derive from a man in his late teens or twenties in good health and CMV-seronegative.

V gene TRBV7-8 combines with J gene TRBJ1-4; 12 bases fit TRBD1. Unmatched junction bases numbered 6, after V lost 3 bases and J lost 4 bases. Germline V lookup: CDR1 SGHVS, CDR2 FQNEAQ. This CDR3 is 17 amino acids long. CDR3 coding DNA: TGTGCCAGCAGCTTCCGGGACAGGGGGCTCTTTAATGAAAAACTGTTTTTT. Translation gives CASSFRDRGLFNEKLFF.

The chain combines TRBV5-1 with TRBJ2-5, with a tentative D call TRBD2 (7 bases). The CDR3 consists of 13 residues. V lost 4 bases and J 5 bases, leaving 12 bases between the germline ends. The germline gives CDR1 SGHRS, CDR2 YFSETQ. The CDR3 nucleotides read TGCGCCAGCAGCCCTAGGGGGGGGGAGACCCAGTACTTC. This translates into CASSPRGGETQYF.

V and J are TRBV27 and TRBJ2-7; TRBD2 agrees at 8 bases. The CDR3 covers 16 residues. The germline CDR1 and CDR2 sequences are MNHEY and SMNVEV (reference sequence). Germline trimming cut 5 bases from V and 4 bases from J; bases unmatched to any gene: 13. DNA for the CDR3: TGTGCCAGCAGTCCCTCATCCGGGGGGGCTATATACGAGCAGTACTTC. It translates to CASSPSSGGAIYEQYF.

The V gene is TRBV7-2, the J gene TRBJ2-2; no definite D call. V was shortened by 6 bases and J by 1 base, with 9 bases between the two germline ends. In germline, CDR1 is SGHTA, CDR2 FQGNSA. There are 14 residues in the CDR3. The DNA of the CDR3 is TGTGCCAGCAGTCCTGTCCGGAACACCGGGGAGCTGTTTTTT. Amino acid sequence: CASSPVRNTGELFF.

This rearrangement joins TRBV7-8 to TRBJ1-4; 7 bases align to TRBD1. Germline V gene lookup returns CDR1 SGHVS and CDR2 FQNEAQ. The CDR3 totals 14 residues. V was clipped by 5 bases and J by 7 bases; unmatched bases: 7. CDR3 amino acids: CASSRQGLAEKLFF. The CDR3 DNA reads TGTGCCAGCAGCCGACAGGGTCTTGCTGAAAAACTGTTTTTT.

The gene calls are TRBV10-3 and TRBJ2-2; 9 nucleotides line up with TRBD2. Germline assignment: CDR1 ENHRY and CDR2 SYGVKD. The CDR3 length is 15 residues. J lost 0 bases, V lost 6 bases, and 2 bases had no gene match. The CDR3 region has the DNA TGTGCCATCAGCCGACTAGCGGCGAACACCGGGGAGCTGTTTTTT. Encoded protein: CAISRLAANTGELFF.

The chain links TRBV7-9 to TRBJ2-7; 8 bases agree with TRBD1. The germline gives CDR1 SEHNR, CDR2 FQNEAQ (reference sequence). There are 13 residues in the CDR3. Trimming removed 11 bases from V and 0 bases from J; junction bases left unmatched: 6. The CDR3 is CALDRGSSYEQYF. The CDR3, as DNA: TGTGCCCTCGACAGGGGATCCTCCTACGAGCAGTACTTC.

The DNA of the CDR3 is TGTGCCAGCTCAACAGCCGGGACAGGGGCGGCCGGGTTCTTT. Translation: CASSTAGTGAAGFF. The J gene is TRBJ1-1, the V gene TRBV18; 10 bases align to TRBD1. V trimming: 5 bases; J trimming: 14 bases; junction bases outside the gene matches: 14. The CDR3 length is 14 residues. Germline CDR1 KGHSH, CDR2 LQKENI. Full variable domain (outside the CDR3, taken from reference TRBV18 and TRBJ1-1): NAGVMQNPRHLVRRRGQEARLRCSPMKGHSHVYWYRQLPEEGLKFMVYLQKENIIDESGMPKERFSAEFPKEGPSILRIQQVVRGDSAAYFCASSTAGTGAAGFFGQGTRLTVV.

CDR3 in amino acids: CASSLSRGENTEAFF. CDR3 nucleotides: TGTGCCAGCAGTTTATCCCGCGGGGAGAACACTGAAGCTTTCTTT. This chain links TRBV27 with TRBJ1-1; the D is unclear. This CDR3 is built from 15 residues. From germline, CDR1 is MNHEY and CDR2 SMNVEV (reference sequence). The V and J ends lost 0 bases and 1 base respectively, with 9 bases between them.

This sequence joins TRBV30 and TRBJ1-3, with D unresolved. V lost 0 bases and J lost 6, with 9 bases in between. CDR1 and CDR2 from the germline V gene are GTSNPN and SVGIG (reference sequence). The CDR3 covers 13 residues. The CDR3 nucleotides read TGTGCCTGGAGTGTATTTACTGCAAACACCATATATTTT. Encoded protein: CAWSVFTANTIYF.

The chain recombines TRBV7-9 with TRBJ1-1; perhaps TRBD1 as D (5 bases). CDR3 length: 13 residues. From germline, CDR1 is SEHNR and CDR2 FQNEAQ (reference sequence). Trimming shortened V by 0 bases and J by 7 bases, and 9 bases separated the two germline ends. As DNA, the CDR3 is TGTGCCAGCAGCTTAGCAGGGGTCGGTGAAGCTTTCTTT. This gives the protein CASSLAGVGEAFF.

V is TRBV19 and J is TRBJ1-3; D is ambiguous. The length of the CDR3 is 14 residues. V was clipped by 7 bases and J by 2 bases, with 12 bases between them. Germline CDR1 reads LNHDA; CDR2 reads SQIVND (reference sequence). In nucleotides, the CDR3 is TGTGCCAGTACCCCGGCAGGTGCTGGAAACACCATATATTTT. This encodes CASTPAGAGNTIYF. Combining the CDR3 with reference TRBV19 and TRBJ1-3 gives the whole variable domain DGGITQSPKYLFRKEGQNVTLSCEQNLNHDAMYWYRQDPGQGLRLIYYSQIVNDFQKGDIAEGYSVSREKKESFPLTVTSAQKNPTAFYLCASTPAGAGNTIYFGEGSWLTVV.

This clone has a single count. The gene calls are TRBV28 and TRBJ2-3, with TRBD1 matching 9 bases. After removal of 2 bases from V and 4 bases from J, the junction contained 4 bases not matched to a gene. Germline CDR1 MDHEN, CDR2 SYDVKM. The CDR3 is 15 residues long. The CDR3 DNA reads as TGTGCCAGCAGTTTAGGACAGGGGACTTCAGATACGCAGTATTTT. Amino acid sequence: CASSLGQGTSDTQYF.

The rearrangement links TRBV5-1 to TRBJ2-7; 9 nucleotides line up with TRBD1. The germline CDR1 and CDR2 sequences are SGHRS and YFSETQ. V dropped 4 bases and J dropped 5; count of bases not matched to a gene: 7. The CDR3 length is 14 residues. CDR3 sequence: CASSPQGAVHEQYF. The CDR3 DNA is TGCGCCAGCAGCCCACAGGGGGCCGTCCACGAGCAGTACTTC.

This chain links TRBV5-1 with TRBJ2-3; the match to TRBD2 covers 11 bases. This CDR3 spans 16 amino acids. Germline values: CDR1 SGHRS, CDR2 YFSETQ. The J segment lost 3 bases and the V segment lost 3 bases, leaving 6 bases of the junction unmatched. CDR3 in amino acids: CASSWTSGPGTDTQYF. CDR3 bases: TGCGCCAGCAGCTGGACTAGCGGGCCGGGAACAGATACGCAGTATTTT.

The DNA for the CDR3 is TGTGCCAGCAGCCAAGTTGAGGGGGCGGCTGGCTACACCTTC. Its protein is CASSQVEGAAGYTF. V gene TRBV5-4 combines with J gene TRBJ1-2; 7 bases are a match to TRBD1. Trimming took 4 bases from V and 7 from J; bases not matched to a gene: 10. CDR3 size: 14 residues. CDR1 and CDR2 (germline): SGHNT, YYREEE (reference sequence).

The CDR3 DNA reads TGTGCCAGCAGAAATCGGACAGCGACCTTTGCAACTAATGAAAAACTGTTTTTT. Protein: CASRNRTATFATNEKLFF. This chain connects TRBV28 to TRBJ1-4, with a possible D match to TRBD1 (6 bases). Germline assignment: CDR1 MDHEN and CDR2 SYDVKM. The CDR3 length is 18 residues. The V end lost 6 bases, the J end lost 0 bases, and 20 bases lay between the germline ends.

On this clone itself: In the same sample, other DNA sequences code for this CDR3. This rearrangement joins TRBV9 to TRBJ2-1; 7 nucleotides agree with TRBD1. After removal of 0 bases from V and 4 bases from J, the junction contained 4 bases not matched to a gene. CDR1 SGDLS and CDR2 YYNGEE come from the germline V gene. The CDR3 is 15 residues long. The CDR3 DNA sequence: TGTGCCAGCAGCGTAGGACAGGGATCTTACAATGAGCAGTTCTTC. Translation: CASSVGQGSYNEQFF.